Listed below are T cell receptor delta chains from one sample, sequenced in a study of Vδ1+ human thymocytes. TCRdb re-called the multiplex PCR reads using CATT. The table lists more than 45,000 delta-chain clones, approximately 16% of them singletons. Sequenced input: Vdelta1+ gamma-delta thymocytes from the thymus. The receptors were sampled from a girl in the first two years of life who had congenital heart surgery. CDR3s include the opening cysteine and the closing phenylalanine or tryptophan. Fields, in order: V gene, CDR3 protein.

v_call: TRDV1; cdr3_aa: CALGDQSGLSLRVLGDTKLIF
v_call: TRDV1; cdr3_aa: CALGGRTRRRELYMVYWMNTDKLIF
v_call: TRDV1; cdr3_aa: CALGAPLPSLGADTDKLIF
v_call: TRDV3; cdr3_aa: CAFLRSYYNWGERPDKLIF
v_call: TRAV29/DV5; cdr3_aa: CAASVIRLGLGDQDKLIF
v_call: TRDV1; cdr3_aa: CALGEYSYPVLGDRGQLREYTDKLIF
v_call: TRDV2; cdr3_aa: CACDTGSREGTGGYAGTDKLIF
v_call: TRDV1; cdr3_aa: CALGELYWFNTDKLIF
v_call: TRDV1; cdr3_aa: CALGELDDSRAGDLSLYTDKLIF
v_call: TRDV1; cdr3_aa: CALGEPGPPPDKLIF
v_call: TRDV1; cdr3_aa: CALGESIRGIRWYTDKLIF
v_call: TRDV1; cdr3_aa: CALGELSKSYWYDWGTDPKLIF
v_call: TRDV1; cdr3_aa: CALGELFASGGYAPYTDKLIF
v_call: TRDV1; cdr3_aa: CALGDPRGNTDKLIF
v_call: TRDV1; cdr3_aa: CALGGLRPSHQGDKLIF
v_call: TRDV1; cdr3_aa: CALGVSLPTPSSHTDKLIF
v_call: TRDV1; cdr3_aa: CALGESLEFSRHLPAVKYTDKLIF
v_call: TRDV1; cdr3_aa: CALGSFLRTYTDKLIF
v_call: TRDV2; cdr3_aa: CACDTSGGTCEYTDKLIF
v_call: TRDV1; cdr3_aa: CALGEKIPTLGDTRTDKLIF
v_call: TRDV1; cdr3_aa: CALGGPLDWGRDYTDKLIF
v_call: TRAV29/DV5; cdr3_aa: CAPRTGGYDKLIF
v_call: TRDV1; cdr3_aa: CALGGWGIRSYTDKLIF
v_call: TRDV1; cdr3_aa: CALGELGDTDKLIF
v_call: TRAV29/DV5; cdr3_aa: CAASGGLRTLSGIKYTDKLIF